The 2 T cell receptor beta chains given below trace back to one sample, sequenced in a study of human T cells and chemical hapten exposure. Documented time point: pre-sensitization, week 0. The sample's treatment: therapeutic diphenylcyclopropenone sensitization with weekly scalp DPC. TCRdb reanalysed the RACE reads using MiXCR and keeps one entry per CDR3 protein. The sample has approximately 400,000 distinct CDR3 sequences, 4.5% to 6% seen once. The source was whole blood, collected in connection with sensitization to the hapten diphenylcyclopropenone (DPC). The source of these receptors is a woman in her 50s with alopecia areata. Some clones in this sample may be carry-over from other donors' samples.

This clonotype has ten or more counts. The rearrangement joins TRBV2 to TRBJ1-4; D not resolved. Looked up from germline, CDR1 is SNHLY and CDR2 is FYNNEI. The CDR3 spans 14 residues. V was shortened by 5 bases and J by 5 bases, with 12 bases between the two germline ends. CDR3 loop: CASSSTLRNEKLFF. In DNA, the CDR3 is TGTGCCAGCAGTTCGACCCTGCGAAATGAAAAACTGTTTTTT. Full variable domain (remainder filled in from reference TRBV2 and TRBJ1-4): EPEVTQTPSHQVTQMGQEVILRCVPISNHLYFYWYRQILGQKVEFLVSFYNNEISEKSEIFDDQFSVERPDGSNFTLKIRSTKLEDSAMYFCASSSTLRNEKLFFGSGTQLSVL.

At least ten counts were recorded for this clonotype. The CDR3 DNA is TGTGCCAGCAGTTCACGGACAGGGTGGCCAGATACGCAGTATTTT. It is translated as CASSSRTGWPDTQYF. The chain has TRBV28 and TRBJ2-3; 8 nucleotides align to TRBD1. J gave up 4 bases and V 4 bases, and 7 bases lay outside the gene matches. Looked up from germline, CDR1 is MDHEN and CDR2 is SYDVKM. This CDR3 spans 15 amino acids.